Below, 23 T cell receptor beta chains from the same sample are listed, as sequenced in a study of cytomegalovirus exposure and HLA in healthy donors. Use of 60 Vbeta and 13 Jbeta primers characterized the PCR. Assay: immunoSEQ multiplex PCR; the TCRdb copy retains only in-frame clones and omits some. Of roughly 180,000 clones in the sample, just under 80% were seen once. Sequenced input: PBMCs. These receptors all come from a young man in good health and CMV-seronegative.

This chain uses TRBV14 with TRBJ2-7; 7 nucleotides align to TRBD2. This CDR3 region has 18 residues. Germline-derived CDR1 and CDR2 are SGHDN and FVKESK. J lost 1 base, V lost 0 bases, and 12 bases had no gene match. The CDR3 loop reads CASSQDPPGSGGSYEQYF. The CDR3 nucleotides read TGTGCCAGCAGCCAAGACCCCCCAGGGTCGGGGGGTTCCTACGAGCAGTACTTC.

The chain is built from TRBV19 and TRBJ1-6, with 8 bases matching TRBD1. V trimming: 8 bases; J trimming: 0 bases; junction bases outside the gene matches: 6. CDR3 length: 16 amino acids. CDR1 LNHDA and CDR2 SQIVND come from the germline V gene (reference sequence). The CDR3 nucleotides read TGTGCCAGTTCCGGACAGGGCACCTCCTATAATTCACCCCTCCACTTT. It is translated as CASSGQGTSYNSPLHF.

This chain connects TRBV7-2 to TRBJ2-7; 9 bases agree with TRBD2. The CDR3 sequence is 14 residues long. The trim removed 2 bases at V and 5 bases at J, leaving 4 bases unmatched. Germline loops: CDR1 SGHTA, CDR2 FQGNSA. The CDR3 coding sequence is TGTGCCAGCAGCTTATGGACTAGCGCGAACGAGCAGTACTTC. Protein sequence: CASSLWTSANEQYF.

V is TRBV11-2 and J is TRBJ2-7, with 7 bases aligning to TRBD2. From germline, CDR1 is SGHAT and CDR2 FQNNGV. J was trimmed by 2 bases and V by 0 bases; bases with no gene match: 10. The CDR3 covers 17 residues. The CDR3 DNA is TGTGCCAGCAGCTTAGATGGGGGGGGGAACGTCGCCTACGAGCAGTACTTC. Translation gives CASSLDGGGNVAYEQYF.

This clone was found a few times. The rearrangement joins TRBV4-1 to TRBJ2-1, with 10 bases aligning to TRBD2. Germline V CDR1 and CDR2: MGHRA, YSYEKL. CDR3 length equals 17 residues. V lost 0 bases to trimming and J lost 3 bases; unmatched junction nucleotides: 5. The CDR3 DNA sequence: TGCGCCAGCAGCCAAGATACCCTAGCGGGAGTCTACAATGAGCAGTTCTTC. This codes for CASSQDTLAGVYNEQFF.

The gene calls are TRBV4-1 and TRBJ1-6; the D is unclear. The germline V and J ends were trimmed by 0 bases and 0 bases, with 9 bases remaining between them. The CDR3 is made up of 17 amino acids. Looked up from germline, CDR1 is MGHRA and CDR2 is YSYEKL. This CDR3 is CASSQDFGSSYNSPLHF. The CDR3 DNA reads TGCGCCAGCAGCCAAGATTTTGGGAGCTCCTATAATTCACCCCTCCACTTT.

The chain is built from TRBV7-9 and TRBJ1-2; 9 nucleotides line up with TRBD1. CDR3 size: 15 residues. In germline, CDR1 is SEHNR, CDR2 FQNEAQ (reference sequence). The V and J ends lost 5 bases and 1 base, in that order; junction bases with no gene match: 5. The CDR3 coding sequence is TGTGCCAGCAGCGCACCGGGACAGGGTAACTATGGCTACACCTTC. Residues: CASSAPGQGNYGYTF.

The chain is built from TRBV28 and TRBJ1-1; 8 positions agree with TRBD1. The ends lost 4 bases at V and 5 bases at J; junction bases unmatched: 6. This CDR3 has 14 residues. The V gene's germline CDR1 is MDHEN and CDR2 SYDVKM. CDR3: CASSSQGDYTEAFF. In nucleotides, the CDR3 is TGTGCCAGCAGTTCACAGGGGGATTATACTGAAGCTTTCTTT.

This chain joins TRBV10-2 and TRBJ1-1; TRBD1 agrees at 7 bases. The V and J ends lost 2 bases and 5 bases, in that order; junction bases with no gene match: 2. The CDR3 contains 13 residues. From germline, CDR1 is WSHSY and CDR2 SAAADI. For the CDR3, the DNA is TGCGCCAGCAGTGAGGACAGGGAAACTGAAGCTTTCTTT. Translating it yields CASSEDRETEAFF.

The CDR3 region has the DNA TGCGCCAGCAGTGTTGCCCTTGGGGGGGCCGAGCAGTACTTC. Translating it yields CASSVALGGAEQYF. This chain joins TRBV10-1 and TRBJ2-7; D is possibly TRBD2 (7 bases). Germline V gives CDR1 WNHNN, CDR2 SYGVQD (reference sequence). The ends were cut back, 4 bases at V and 6 bases at J, with 16 bases in the middle. This CDR3 has 14 residues.

Here the CDR3 reads CASSIGLGGSGANVLTF. The CDR3 DNA is TGTGCCAGTAGTATAGGGCTGGGAGGGTCTGGGGCCAACGTCCTGACTTTC. This chain uses TRBV19 with TRBJ2-6; 7 bases align to TRBD2. Germline V gene sequence: CDR1 LNHDA, CDR2 SQIVND (reference sequence). J lost 1 base, V lost 1 base, and 4 bases had no gene match. This CDR3 contains 17 residues.

This sequence joins TRBV30 and TRBJ2-7, with 8 nucleotides matching TRBD2. Trimming cost V 5 bases and J 4 bases; bases outside gene matches: 7. The CDR3 runs 13 residues. Germline CDR1 GTSNPN, CDR2 SVGIG (reference sequence). The CDR3 bases are TGTGCCTGGTGGGGCGGGAGGTCTTACGAGCAGTACTTC. It is translated as CAWWGGRSYEQYF.

The genes are TRBV5-1 and TRBJ2-5; TRBD2 aligns across 11 bases. Trimming took 7 bases from V and 5 from J; bases not matched to a gene: 13. Germline V lookup: CDR1 SGHRS, CDR2 YFSETQ. This CDR3 comprises 16 residues. CDR3 in amino acids: CASGRLAGIMGETQYF. The CDR3 DNA reads TGCGCCAGCGGGCGACTAGCGGGGATTATGGGGGAGACCCAGTACTTC.

This rearrangement joins TRBV14 to TRBJ2-7, with D perhaps matching TRBD2 (5 bases). Trimming left V 2 bases short and J 6 bases short, with 20 bases between. From germline, CDR1 is SGHDN and CDR2 FVKESK. CDR3 length: 16 residues. CDR3 DNA sequence: TGTGCCAGCAGCCAAAGGTTAAGGGCTTTACGGGGCGAGCAGTACTTC. Translated, it gives CASSQRLRALRGEQYF.

The chain is built from TRBV30 and TRBJ2-1; perhaps TRBD2 as D (6 bases). V lost 5 bases and J lost 8, with 19 bases in between. Germline V gene lookup returns CDR1 GTSNPN and CDR2 SVGIG (reference sequence). This CDR3 spans 14 amino acids. The CDR3 loop reads CAWGALSGWDEQFF. CDR3 sequence (DNA): TGTGCCTGGGGGGCCTTGAGCGGGTGGGATGAGCAGTTCTTC. Filled out from reference TRBV30 and TRBJ2-1, the complete variable domain reads SQTIHQWPATLVQPVGSPLSLECTVEGTSNPNLYWYRQAAGRGLQLLFYSVGIGQISSEVPQNLSASRPQDRQFILSSKKLLLSDSGFYLCAWGALSGWDEQFFGPGTRLTVL.

This clone was seen once. The V and J genes are TRBV30 and TRBJ1-2; D is unclear. The CDR3 sequence is 15 residues long. From germline, CDR1 is GTSNPN and CDR2 SVGIG (reference sequence). V dropped 0 bases and J dropped 0 bases, with 11 bases sitting between them. The CDR3 loop is CAWSVRSASNYGYTF. Here the CDR3 DNA reads TGTGCCTGGAGTGTACGTAGCGCCTCTAACTATGGCTACACCTTC.

The chain uses TRBV28 and TRBJ2-7; perhaps TRBD2 as D (5 bases). Trimming shortened V by 8 bases and J by 5 bases, and 19 bases separated the two germline ends. The germline V gene has CDR1 MDHEN and CDR2 SYDVKM. The CDR3 loop spans 14 amino acids. DNA of the CDR3: TGTGCCAGCCTAGCTGTTCTTTCCGGGCACGAGCAGTACTTC. This encodes CASLAVLSGHEQYF.

This clone was seen only a few times. The chain links TRBV5-6 to TRBJ2-7, with 7 bases aligning to TRBD1. This CDR3 comprises 12 residues. After removal of 4 bases from V and 7 bases from J, the junction contained 5 bases not matched to a gene. Germline CDR1 reads SGHDT; CDR2 reads YYEEEE. CDR3 region: CASSQTGVEQYF. In DNA, the CDR3 is TGTGCCAGCAGCCAAACAGGGGTGGAGCAGTACTTC.

The chain couples TRBV28 to TRBJ2-2; tentatively, D is TRBD1 (5 bases). Germline CDR1 reads MDHEN; CDR2 reads SYDVKM. The V end lost 5 bases, the J end lost 10 bases, and 14 bases lay between the germline ends. This CDR3 is built from 13 residues. CDR3: CASSPSAGMELFF. The CDR3 DNA is TGTGCCAGCAGTCCTTCCGCAGGGATGGAGCTGTTTTTT.

This chain joins TRBV7-9 and TRBJ2-2; D not resolved. The CDR3 covers 13 residues. V lost 1 base and J lost 6, with 6 bases in between. Germline CDR1 and CDR2: SEHNR and FQNEAQ (reference sequence). CDR3 protein: CASSLDIPGELFF. CDR3 DNA sequence: TGTGCCAGCAGCTTAGACATCCCCGGGGAGCTGTTTTTT.

The table lists this clone with a count of one. The rearrangement uses TRBV5-6 and TRBJ2-7; 9 bases are a match to TRBD1. This CDR3 is 15 amino acids long. The V segment lost 4 bases and the J segment 3 bases; nucleotides outside the gene matches: 8. The V gene's germline CDR1 is SGHDT and CDR2 YYEEEE. CDR3 sequence: CASSGPGTGIYEQYF. DNA for the CDR3: TGTGCCAGCAGCGGTCCCGGGACAGGGATCTACGAGCAGTACTTC.

The V gene is TRBV10-3, the J gene TRBJ2-5; 11 positions agree with TRBD2. V lost 8 bases, J lost 5 bases, and 7 bases stayed unmatched. Germline V lookup: CDR1 ENHRY, CDR2 SYGVKD. The CDR3 loop spans 14 amino acids. CDR3 amino acids: CAIGTSGNVETQYF. CDR3 nucleotide sequence: TGTGCCATCGGGACTAGCGGAAATGTGGAGACCCAGTACTTC.

This clone was counted between two and nine times. The chain is built from TRBV5-6 and TRBJ2-1; D gene ambiguous. V lost 7 bases to trimming and J lost 4 bases, with 15 bases between them. This CDR3 contains 14 residues. In germline, CDR1 is SGHDT, CDR2 YYEEEE. Here the CDR3 reads CASRLYAIYNEQFF. CDR3 nucleotides: TGTGCCAGCCGCCTGTATGCGATTTACAATGAGCAGTTCTTC.